Listed below are T cell receptor beta chains from one sample, sequenced in a study of radiotherapy plus CTLA-4 blockade in lung cancer. This table comes from immunoSEQ multiplex PCR, and its TCRdb copy is limited to in-frame clones, with some not included. There are roughly 45,000 clones in the sample; roughly 60% occur only once, and approximately 18% lies in the top ten. Sequenced material: peripheral blood, taken from a patient treated with radiotherapy plus ipilimumab. The receptors here all came from a human donor with non-small cell lung cancer who had a partial response to radiotherapy plus ipilimumab. The conserved cysteine and the conserved F or W are not part of the CDR3 here. The order of the fields is CDR3 protein, J gene, V gene.

ASSLGGSSYEQY	TRBJ2-7	TRBV5-6
ASSQLMSQGYT	TRBJ1-2	TRBV14
ASSPGGSGGQETQY	TRBJ2-5	TRBV5-1
ASSLQGQVTGELF	TRBJ2-2	TRBV7-8
ASSRLASNEKLF	TRBJ1-4	TRBV7-9
ASRDTVMNTEAF	TRBJ1-1	TRBV6-1
ASSFGTSGETQY	TRBJ2-5	TRBV5-1
ASSLGHRGPKETQY	TRBJ2-5	TRBV7-9
AWTRASGRAGGETQY	TRBJ2-5	TRBV30
ASSPFSGEHNEQF	TRBJ2-1	TRBV18
ASRPAPSLYYGYT	TRBJ1-2	TRBV12-2
ASSLGQHINYGYT	TRBJ1-2	TRBV5-1
ASSQAGGRAHNEQF	TRBJ2-1	TRBV14
ASSEGQDYGYT	TRBJ1-2	TRBV2
ASSPNGGQGMGYT	TRBJ1-2	TRBV7-6
AIGGTGNTGELF	TRBJ2-2	TRBV10-3
ASSFMGTSGDNTGELF	TRBJ2-2	TRBV5-8
AGGGEPRNTGELF	TRBJ2-2	TRBV7-9
ATSRARTGWGTEAF	TRBJ1-1	TRBV15